This TCR beta chain emerged from a study of response to subunit inactivated influenza vaccine. V was pared by 4 bases and J by 4 bases, with 3 bases of the junction left unmatched. This CDR3 is 14 amino acids long. Germline CDR1 reads LGHDT; CDR2 reads YNNKEL (reference sequence). This clonotype has a handful of counts. TCRdb passed the RT-PCR reads through MiXCR, listing each CDR3 protein once. Counted here are about 610,000 distinct CDR3 sequences, around 15% occurring once; the ten biggest clones make up approximately 10%. The sequence derives from a man between 50 and 59 years old who received an inactivated influenza vaccine. The sequences come from PBMCs from blood, collected about 12 days after vaccination. V is TRBV3-1 and J is TRBJ2-7; 11 nucleotides line up with TRBD2. The CDR3 protein is CASSRTSGYYEQYF. CDR3 in DNA: TGTGCCAGCAGCCGGACTAGCGGGTATTACGAGCAGTACTTC.